The rows below give T cell receptor beta chains drawn from one sample of a study of post-analysis software for immune sequencing data. TCRdb re-called the PCR reads with MiXCR, one entry per CDR3 protein. The profile shows around 770,000 distinct CDR3 sequences, just over 45% of them singletons. The sequencing sample was made of blood. All receptors come from a girl under 18 with multiple sclerosis. Both conserved end residues are part of each CDR3. The D gene is left open where the match is weak. Clone size is given for some rows only: seen once, a few or many times, or a class if the clone is expanded.

clone_size: few
v_call: TRBV7-6
j_call: TRBJ2-3
d_call: .
cdr3_aa: CASSLASGLRGGFADTQYF
cdr3_nt: TGTGCCAGCAGCTTAGCATCCGGACTTCGGGGCGGTTTCGCAGATACGCAGTATTTT

clone_size: few
v_call: TRBV12-3/TRBV12-4
j_call: TRBJ2-6
d_call: .
cdr3_aa: CASSSWTAAGANVLTF
cdr3_nt: TGTGCCAGCAGTTCGTGGACAGCGGCTGGGGCCAACGTCCTGACTTTC

clone_size: many
v_call: TRBV5-1
j_call: TRBJ2-7
d_call: .
cdr3_aa: CASSLGSGYEQYF
cdr3_nt: TGCGCCAGCAGCTTGGGGTCAGGGTACGAGCAGTACTTC

clone_size: few
v_call: TRBV6-6
j_call: TRBJ1-5
d_call: .
cdr3_aa: CASSYRGHGQPQHF
cdr3_nt: TGTGCCAGCAGTTACAGAGGGCACGGTCAGCCCCAGCATTTT

clone_size: .
v_call: TRBV29-1
j_call: TRBJ2-5
d_call: TRBD2
cdr3_aa: CSVEAGLAGYQETQYF
cdr3_nt: TGCAGCGTTGAAGCTGGGCTAGCGGGTTACCAAGAGACCCAGTACTTC

clone_size: .
v_call: TRBV27
j_call: TRBJ2-5
d_call: .
cdr3_aa: CASSLVGRLYQETQYF
cdr3_nt: TGTGCCAGCAGTTTAGTGGGCAGACTGTACCAAGAGACCCAGTACTTC

clone_size: few
v_call: TRBV6-1
j_call: TRBJ2-1
d_call: .
cdr3_aa: CASSGGERPYNEQFF
cdr3_nt: TGTGCCAGCAGTGGGGGGGAGCGGCCCTACAATGAGCAGTTCTTC

clone_size: .
v_call: TRBV10-2
j_call: TRBJ2-7
d_call: .
cdr3_aa: CASSHRDYEQYF
cdr3_nt: TGCGCCAGCAGCCACAGGGACTACGAGCAGTACTTC

clone_size: once
v_call: TRBV2
j_call: TRBJ2-3
d_call: TRBD2
cdr3_aa: CASSGLARVGDTQYF
cdr3_nt: TGTGCCAGCAGTGGACTAGCGAGGGTTGGAGATACGCAGTATTTT

clone_size: .
v_call: TRBV5-6
j_call: TRBJ1-1
d_call: .
cdr3_aa: CATSAARLNTEAFF
cdr3_nt: TGTGCCACCTCCGCGGCCCGCCTGAACACTGAAGCTTTCTTT

clone_size: .
v_call: TRBV6-5
j_call: TRBJ2-3
d_call: TRBD2
cdr3_aa: CASSYSGLAGIDTQYF
cdr3_nt: TGTGCCAGCAGTTACTCGGGACTAGCGGGAATAGATACGCAGTATTTT

clone_size: .
v_call: TRBV7-2
j_call: TRBJ2-1
d_call: TRBD1
cdr3_aa: CASSSGTGRGSYNEQFF
cdr3_nt: TGTGCCAGCAGCAGCGGGACAGGGCGGGGGTCCTACAATGAGCAGTTCTTC

clone_size: few
v_call: TRBV9
j_call: TRBJ1-2
d_call: .
cdr3_aa: CASSPATRGRYGYTF
cdr3_nt: TGTGCCAGCAGCCCAGCGACGCGGGGCCGCTATGGCTACACCTTC

clone_size: .
v_call: TRBV4-2
j_call: TRBJ2-1
d_call: .
cdr3_aa: CASSQRRSAGNEQFF
cdr3_nt: TGTGCCAGCAGCCAAAGGCGGAGCGCGGGCAATGAGCAGTTCTTC

clone_size: few
v_call: TRBV20-1
j_call: TRBJ2-5
d_call: TRBD2
cdr3_aa: CSARDSRLAGGLWETQYF
cdr3_nt: TGCAGTGCTAGAGATTCGAGACTAGCGGGGGGACTTTGGGAGACCCAGTACTTC

clone_size: .
v_call: TRBV5-5
j_call: TRBJ2-7
d_call: TRBD2
cdr3_aa: CASSSGLAGVRREQYF
cdr3_nt: TGTGCCAGCAGCTCAGGACTAGCGGGAGTAAGGCGCGAGCAGTACTTC

clone_size: .
v_call: TRBV27
j_call: TRBJ1-1
d_call: .
cdr3_aa: CASSSISSGDTEAFF
cdr3_nt: TGTGCCAGCAGTTCCATCTCCAGCGGTGACACTGAAGCTTTCTTT

clone_size: few
v_call: TRBV20-1
j_call: TRBJ2-7
d_call: .
cdr3_aa: CSARDSYYEQYF
cdr3_nt: TGCAGTGCTCGGGACTCTTACTACGAGCAGTACTTC

clone_size: .
v_call: TRBV9
j_call: TRBJ2-7
d_call: TRBD1
cdr3_aa: CASSATGVSYEQYF
cdr3_nt: TGCGCCAGCAGCGCGACAGGGGTGTCCTACGAGCAGTACTTC

clone_size: few
v_call: TRBV12-3/TRBV12-4
j_call: TRBJ2-1
d_call: .
cdr3_aa: CASSRGVDEQFF
cdr3_nt: TGTGCCAGCAGTCGTGGGGTCGATGAGCAGTTCTTC

clone_size: .
v_call: TRBV6-6
j_call: TRBJ2-6
d_call: .
cdr3_aa: CASRKGEANVLTF
cdr3_nt: TGTGCCAGCAGAAAGGGTGAGGCCAACGTCCTGACTTTC

clone_size: once
v_call: TRBV10-3
j_call: TRBJ2-6
d_call: .
cdr3_aa: CAISALSGANVLTF
cdr3_nt: TGTGCCATCAGTGCGCTTTCTGGGGCCAACGTCCTGACTTTC

clone_size: .
v_call: TRBV19
j_call: TRBJ2-7
d_call: .
cdr3_aa: CASRAAGTYEQYF
cdr3_nt: TGTGCCAGTAGGGCGGCAGGGACCTACGAGCAGTACTTC

clone_size: .
v_call: TRBV7-9
j_call: TRBJ2-3
d_call: .
cdr3_aa: CASRSRADTQYF
cdr3_nt: TGTGCCAGCAGATCCCGGGCAGATACGCAGTATTTT

clone_size: once
v_call: TRBV18
j_call: TRBJ2-5
d_call: .
cdr3_aa: CASSPGGRLQETQYF
cdr3_nt: TGCGCCAGCTCACCAGGTGGAAGGCTTCAAGAGACCCAGTACTTC

clone_size: few
v_call: TRBV29-1
j_call: TRBJ2-5
d_call: .
cdr3_aa: CSVRGLQETQYF
cdr3_nt: TGCAGCGTGAGGGGACTCCAAGAGACCCAGTACTTC

clone_size: few
v_call: TRBV27
j_call: TRBJ2-7
d_call: .
cdr3_aa: CASSFGQDNYEQYF
cdr3_nt: TGTGCCAGCAGTTTTGGGCAGGATAACTACGAGCAGTACTTC

clone_size: .
v_call: TRBV6-5
j_call: TRBJ2-1
d_call: .
cdr3_aa: CASSYGTGWINEQFF
cdr3_nt: TGTGCCAGCAGTTACGGGACGGGATGGATCAATGAGCAGTTCTTC

clone_size: few
v_call: TRBV7-9
j_call: TRBJ1-2
d_call: TRBD1
cdr3_aa: CASSSDRGPYGYTF
cdr3_nt: TGTGCCAGCAGCTCCGACAGGGGCCCCTATGGCTACACCTTC

clone_size: .
v_call: TRBV6-2/TRBV6-3
j_call: TRBJ1-2
d_call: .
cdr3_aa: CASSYGLSGYTF
cdr3_nt: TGTGCCAGCAGTTACGGGCTCTCTGGCTACACCTTC

clone_size: few
v_call: TRBV6-1
j_call: TRBJ1-2
d_call: .
cdr3_aa: CASSGFSPDTAIGYTF
cdr3_nt: TGTGCCAGCAGTGGGTTTTCCCCGGACACCGCTATTGGCTACACCTTC

clone_size: .
v_call: TRBV7-2
j_call: TRBJ2-2
d_call: TRBD2
cdr3_aa: CASSLDRTSGNTGELFF
cdr3_nt: TGTGCCAGCAGCTTAGACCGGACTAGCGGCAACACCGGGGAGCTGTTTTTT

clone_size: .
v_call: TRBV20-1
j_call: TRBJ2-1
d_call: .
cdr3_aa: CSARRQFNEQFF
cdr3_nt: TGCAGTGCTAGAAGGCAGTTCAATGAGCAGTTCTTC

clone_size: .
v_call: TRBV7-9
j_call: TRBJ1-2
d_call: TRBD1
cdr3_aa: CASSAGQVANYGYTF
cdr3_nt: TGTGCCAGCAGCGCCGGACAGGTCGCTAACTATGGCTACACCTTC

clone_size: .
v_call: TRBV6-6
j_call: TRBJ2-7
d_call: .
cdr3_aa: CASSDGSRDFLLEQYF
cdr3_nt: TGTGCCAGCAGCGACGGGTCCCGGGACTTCCTCCTCGAGCAGTACTTC

clone_size: few
v_call: TRBV12-3/TRBV12-4
j_call: TRBJ2-7
d_call: .
cdr3_aa: CASSLIGSGMRYF
cdr3_nt: TGTGCCAGCAGTTTAATCGGTAGTGGGATGCGGTACTTC

clone_size: many
v_call: TRBV5-6
j_call: TRBJ2-5
d_call: .
cdr3_aa: CASSPAGTEGEETQYF
cdr3_nt: TGTGCCAGCAGCCCGGCCGGTACAGAGGGGGAAGAGACCCAGTACTTC

clone_size: few
v_call: TRBV9
j_call: TRBJ1-2
d_call: .
cdr3_aa: CASSVGDSPGHRVDGYTF
cdr3_nt: TGTGCCAGCAGCGTAGGGGACTCACCGGGACACCGGGTCGATGGCTACACCTTC

clone_size: many
v_call: TRBV20-1
j_call: TRBJ1-2
d_call: TRBD1
cdr3_aa: CSASGPGQGAGYGYTF
cdr3_nt: TGCAGTGCTAGTGGACCGGGACAGGGGGCCGGCTATGGCTACACCTTC

clone_size: .
v_call: TRBV12-3/TRBV12-4
j_call: TRBJ2-3
d_call: .
cdr3_aa: CASRPTRDTQYF
cdr3_nt: TGTGCCAGCAGGCCGACCCGAGATACGCAGTATTTT

clone_size: few
v_call: TRBV6-1
j_call: TRBJ2-3
d_call: TRBD2
cdr3_aa: CAYDDPSGRDSSSTDTQYF
cdr3_nt: TGTGCCTACGACGATCCTAGCGGGAGGGATTCTTCTAGCACAGATACGCAGTATTTT

clone_size: .
v_call: TRBV29-1
j_call: TRBJ1-2
d_call: .
cdr3_aa: CSVVGSSYGYTF
cdr3_nt: TGCAGCGTTGTAGGGAGCTCGTATGGCTACACCTTC

clone_size: .
v_call: TRBV6-1
j_call: TRBJ2-5
d_call: .
cdr3_aa: CASRPMGKQETQYF
cdr3_nt: TGTGCCAGCAGGCCGATGGGCAAGCAAGAGACCCAGTACTTC

clone_size: many
v_call: TRBV6-2/TRBV6-3
j_call: TRBJ1-2
d_call: TRBD1
cdr3_aa: CASSYFGQGLNFGYTF
cdr3_nt: TGTGCCAGCAGTTACTTCGGACAGGGCTTGAATTTTGGCTACACCTTC

clone_size: .
v_call: TRBV7-8
j_call: TRBJ2-7
d_call: .
cdr3_aa: CASSLRVQRTNYEQYF
cdr3_nt: TGTGCCAGCAGCTTAAGGGTTCAGAGGACCAACTACGAGCAGTACTTC

clone_size: many
v_call: TRBV6-4
j_call: TRBJ2-1
d_call: TRBD1
cdr3_aa: CASSDGTGGNEQFF
cdr3_nt: TGTGCCAGCAGTGACGGGACAGGGGGCAATGAGCAGTTCTTC

clone_size: .
v_call: TRBV7-3
j_call: TRBJ1-1
d_call: .
cdr3_aa: CASSLGAVNTEAFF
cdr3_nt: TGTGCCAGCAGCTTAGGGGCGGTGAACACTGAAGCTTTCTTT

clone_size: few
v_call: TRBV15
j_call: TRBJ2-7
d_call: .
cdr3_aa: CATSRERYEQYF
cdr3_nt: TGTGCCACCAGCAGAGAACGGTACGAGCAGTACTTC

clone_size: .
v_call: TRBV20-1
j_call: TRBJ2-5
d_call: .
cdr3_aa: CSARGTPSLHQETQYF
cdr3_nt: TGCAGTGCTAGAGGGACCCCCTCCCTCCACCAAGAGACCCAGTACTTC

clone_size: few
v_call: TRBV3-1
j_call: TRBJ2-3
d_call: .
cdr3_aa: CASNQEGGTDTQYF
cdr3_nt: TGTGCCAGCAACCAAGAAGGGGGCACAGATACGCAGTATTTT

clone_size: .
v_call: TRBV12-3/TRBV12-4
j_call: TRBJ2-5
d_call: TRBD2
cdr3_aa: CASSLVAGGPKTQYF
cdr3_nt: TGTGCCAGCAGTTTAGTAGCGGGAGGGCCCAAGACCCAGTACTTC

clone_size: few
v_call: TRBV28
j_call: TRBJ2-5
d_call: TRBD1
cdr3_aa: CASSTNPQQGARETQYF
cdr3_nt: TGTGCCAGCAGTACGAATCCCCAACAGGGGGCGAGGGAGACCCAGTACTTC

clone_size: .
v_call: TRBV4-1
j_call: TRBJ2-1
d_call: .
cdr3_aa: CASSQPGVVPSYNEQFF
cdr3_nt: TGCGCCAGCAGCCAGCCGGGGGTTGTCCCTTCCTACAATGAGCAGTTCTTC